This T cell receptor beta chain is drawn from a study of blood T cell repertoires in COVID-19. On the study more broadly: Samples representing acute and convalescent COVID-19 were sourced from the United States, Italy and Spain. PBMCs, B-cell-depleted T cells, or T cells were the source of the cDNA or gDNA that made up the material.

Per the original data handling: Estimation of nucleated cell counts was performed using reference gene primer amplification. Measured with immunoSEQ multiplex PCR; TCRdb has only the in-frame clones, and not every one. Clone size and the V and J calls come from that table; the DNA yielded D and trimming. The table shows fewer than 250,000 clones, with about four fifths occurring only once. The germline CDR1 and CDR2 sequences are SSHAT and FNYEAQ (reference sequence). The CDR3 spans 15 residues. To note about this clone: A read error may produce the germline difference seen at one junction end.

This TCR came from a woman aged 35 to 49 with active or convalescent COVID-19. Material for sequencing was peripheral blood. This sequence joins TRBV7-7 and TRBJ2-5; 9 positions match TRBD1. CDR3 amino acids: CASSLNRGHQETQYF. Here the CDR3 DNA reads TGTGCTAGCAGCTTAAACAGGGGGCATCAAGAGACCCAGTACTTC.